Listed below are T cell receptor beta chains from one sample, sequenced in a study of shared clonotypes between healthy human individuals. Profiled with immunoSEQ multiplex PCR; TCRdb holds only in-frame clones, not every one. Of hundreds of thousands of clones listed, about three quarters were seen once; the top ten hold approximately 1.8%. Material: memory CD4+ T cells sorted from blood. The receptors come from a woman in her 30s in good health. Both conserved end residues are part of each CDR3. Each record gives: D gene, clone size, J gene, V gene, CDR3 protein, CDR3 DNA. A D gene is named only where the DNA matches it firmly. Some rows have no size entry. The others give once, few or many, or a class for an expanded clone.

d_gene: .; abundance: .; j_gene: TRBJ2-7; v_gene: TRBV11-2; CDR3aa: CASSLVRTPGDYEQYF; CDR3nt: TGTGCCAGCAGCTTAGTTAGAACTCCAGGGGACTACGAGCAGTACTTC
d_gene: .; abundance: once; j_gene: TRBJ1-4; v_gene: TRBV28; CDR3aa: CASSRFSTLLKLFF; CDR3nt: TGTGCCAGCAGCCGATTTAGCACCCTCCTAAAACTGTTTTTT
d_gene: .; abundance: .; j_gene: TRBJ2-2; v_gene: TRBV7-9; CDR3aa: CASSPGQDTNTGELFF; CDR3nt: TGTGCCAGCAGCCCCGGCCAGGACACGAACACCGGGGAGCTGTTTTTT
d_gene: .; abundance: .; j_gene: TRBJ2-1; v_gene: TRBV5-6; CDR3aa: CASSRPGTHYNEQFF; CDR3nt: TGTGCCAGCAGCCGACCCGGGACACACTACAATGAGCAGTTCTTC
d_gene: .; abundance: .; j_gene: TRBJ2-1; v_gene: TRBV5-3; CDR3aa: CARSPRVDRTYNEQFF; CDR3nt: TGTGCCAGAAGCCCGAGGGTCGACAGGACTTACAATGAGCAGTTCTTC
d_gene: .; abundance: .; j_gene: TRBJ2-7; v_gene: TRBV4-1; CDR3aa: CASSQPSKTSSYEQYF; CDR3nt: TGCGCCAGCAGCCAGCCGTCCAAGACGAGCTCCTACGAGCAGTACTTC
d_gene: TRBD2; abundance: .; j_gene: TRBJ2-7; v_gene: TRBV27; CDR3aa: CASSLSPGLAYEQYF; CDR3nt: TGTGCCAGCAGTTTATCCCCTGGACTAGCCTACGAGCAGTACTTC
d_gene: .; abundance: .; j_gene: TRBJ2-1; v_gene: TRBV6-1; CDR3aa: CASKIQEWSYNEQFF; CDR3nt: TGTGCCAGCAAGATACAGGAATGGTCCTACAATGAGCAGTTCTTC
d_gene: .; abundance: many; j_gene: TRBJ1-5; v_gene: TRBV11-2; CDR3aa: CASSLDRGQPQHF; CDR3nt: TGTGCCAGCAGCTTAGATCGCGGTCAGCCCCAGCATTTT
d_gene: .; abundance: .; j_gene: TRBJ2-3; v_gene: TRBV7-2; CDR3aa: CASSPRVATDTQYF; CDR3nt: TGTGCCAGCAGCCCCCGGGTTGCCACAGATACGCAGTATTTT
d_gene: .; abundance: .; j_gene: TRBJ2-4; v_gene: TRBV5-6; CDR3aa: CASSFAGGDIQYF; CDR3nt: TGTGCCAGCAGCTTCGCGGGCGGGGACATTCAGTACTTC
d_gene: TRBD2; abundance: .; j_gene: TRBJ2-7; v_gene: TRBV27; CDR3aa: CASSPPFGREGYEQYF; CDR3nt: TGTGCCAGCAGTCCGCCCTTTGGGCGGGAGGGCTACGAGCAGTACTTC
d_gene: .; abundance: .; j_gene: TRBJ1-4; v_gene: TRBV28; CDR3aa: CASRTDVRELFF; CDR3nt: TGTGCCAGCAGGACTGACGTAAGGGAACTGTTTTTT
d_gene: TRBD1; abundance: .; j_gene: TRBJ2-7; v_gene: TRBV28; CDR3aa: CASSDAGGSSYEQYF; CDR3nt: TGTGCCAGCAGCGACGCAGGGGGTAGCTCCTACGAGCAGTACTTC
d_gene: .; abundance: .; j_gene: TRBJ1-1; v_gene: TRBV7-9; CDR3aa: CASSRYKGSDTEAFF; CDR3nt: TGTGCCAGCAGCCGGTATAAGGGGAGCGACACTGAAGCTTTCTTT
d_gene: .; abundance: .; j_gene: TRBJ1-1; v_gene: TRBV5-1; CDR3aa: CASSSRGDTEAFF; CDR3nt: TGCGCCAGCAGCTCACGGGGGGACACTGAAGCTTTCTTT
d_gene: .; abundance: .; j_gene: TRBJ2-3; v_gene: TRBV28; CDR3aa: CASSSPEWGAGTDTQYF; CDR3nt: TGTGCCAGCAGTTCCCCAGAGTGGGGAGCTGGCACAGATACGCAGTATTTT
d_gene: TRBD2; abundance: .; j_gene: TRBJ2-2; v_gene: TRBV7-7; CDR3aa: CASSLVAGVGTGELFF; CDR3nt: TGTGCCAGCAGCTTAGTAGCGGGAGTGGGCACCGGGGAGCTGTTTTTT
d_gene: .; abundance: .; j_gene: TRBJ1-1; v_gene: TRBV18; CDR3aa: CASSPGADRMNTEAFF; CDR3nt: TGTGCCAGCTCACCAGGAGCGGACAGAATGAACACTGAAGCTTTCTTT
d_gene: .; abundance: .; j_gene: TRBJ1-3; v_gene: TRBV9; CDR3aa: CASSGDGPGRQYYLSGNTIYF; CDR3nt: TGTGCCAGCAGCGGAGACGGCCCGGGCAGGCAATACTACCTCTCTGGAAACACCATATATTTT
d_gene: .; abundance: many; j_gene: TRBJ1-1; v_gene: TRBV6-5; CDR3aa: CASSYEGLTEAFF; CDR3nt: TGTGCCAGCAGTTACGAGGGATTAACTGAAGCTTTCTTT
d_gene: .; abundance: .; j_gene: TRBJ2-7; v_gene: TRBV7-1; CDR3aa: CASSAYLNSYEQYF; CDR3nt: TGTGCCAGCAGCGCGTACCTCAACAGTTACGAGCAGTACTTC
d_gene: .; abundance: .; j_gene: TRBJ2-1; v_gene: TRBV28; CDR3aa: CASRNPGSTNEQFF; CDR3nt: TGTGCCAGCCGGAATCCGGGATCCACGAATGAGCAGTTCTTC
d_gene: .; abundance: .; j_gene: TRBJ1-6; v_gene: TRBV13; CDR3aa: CASSLAGVSPLHF; CDR3nt: TGTGCCAGCAGCTTAGCAGGGGTATCACCCCTCCACTTT
d_gene: TRBD1; abundance: .; j_gene: TRBJ1-5; v_gene: TRBV28; CDR3aa: CASNPRGGPGGLAQHF; CDR3nt: TGTGCCAGTAACCCCAGGGGGGGGCCCGGCGGGTTGGCCCAGCATTTT
d_gene: TRBD1; abundance: .; j_gene: TRBJ1-4; v_gene: TRBV2; CDR3aa: CASNGQGNEKLFF; CDR3nt: TGTGCCAGCAACGGACAGGGGAATGAAAAACTGTTTTTT
d_gene: .; abundance: many; j_gene: TRBJ2-1; v_gene: TRBV27; CDR3aa: CASSFAASSYNEQFF; CDR3nt: TGTGCCAGCAGTTTTGCGGCCTCTTCCTACAATGAGCAGTTCTTC
d_gene: TRBD2; abundance: .; j_gene: TRBJ2-5; v_gene: TRBV18; CDR3aa: CASSRTSGRVQETQYF; CDR3nt: TGTGCCAGCTCAAGGACTAGCGGGAGAGTACAAGAGACCCAGTACTTC
d_gene: .; abundance: .; j_gene: TRBJ1-1; v_gene: TRBV16; CDR3aa: CASSPTVGNTEAFF; CDR3nt: TGTGCCAGCAGTCCCACGGTAGGGAACACTGAAGCTTTCTTT
d_gene: TRBD2; abundance: few; j_gene: TRBJ2-7; v_gene: TRBV6-5; CDR3aa: CASSLAVSSYEQYF; CDR3nt: TGTGCCAGCAGCCTAGCGGTGAGCTCCTACGAGCAGTACTTC
d_gene: .; abundance: .; j_gene: TRBJ1-1; v_gene: TRBV28; CDR3aa: CASSSGSRAEAFF; CDR3nt: TGTGCCAGCAGTTCAGGGTCTCGCGCTGAAGCTTTCTTT
d_gene: .; abundance: .; j_gene: TRBJ1-4; v_gene: TRBV5-1; CDR3aa: CASSLSSNPRDEKLFF; CDR3nt: TGCGCCAGCAGCTTGTCGTCAAACCCAAGGGATGAAAAACTGTTTTTT
d_gene: .; abundance: .; j_gene: TRBJ2-7; v_gene: TRBV11-3; CDR3aa: CASSLGGSTSYEQYF; CDR3nt: TGTGCCAGCAGCTTGGGGGGATCAACCTCCTACGAGCAGTACTTC
d_gene: TRBD2; abundance: .; j_gene: TRBJ2-1; v_gene: TRBV28; CDR3aa: CASRQGGSNNEQFF; CDR3nt: TGTGCCAGCCGGCAAGGCGGGAGTAACAATGAGCAGTTCTTC
d_gene: .; abundance: .; j_gene: TRBJ2-7; v_gene: TRBV4-2; CDR3aa: CASSQGGTGREQYF; CDR3nt: TGTGCCAGCAGCCAGGGGGGTACTGGGCGCGAGCAGTACTTC
d_gene: TRBD1; abundance: .; j_gene: TRBJ2-7; v_gene: TRBV30; CDR3aa: CAWSAHRGIYEQYF; CDR3nt: TGTGCCTGGAGTGCCCACAGGGGTATCTACGAGCAGTACTTC
d_gene: .; abundance: .; j_gene: TRBJ2-7; v_gene: TRBV4-2; CDR3aa: CASSQAAGQTAYEQYF; CDR3nt: TGTGCCAGCAGCCAAGCCGCCGGACAGACTGCCTACGAGCAGTACTTC
d_gene: .; abundance: .; j_gene: TRBJ2-7; v_gene: TRBV27; CDR3aa: CASSLSNVRGAQYF; CDR3nt: TGTGCCAGCAGTTTATCTAACGTGAGGGGGGCGCAGTACTTC
d_gene: .; abundance: .; j_gene: TRBJ1-4; v_gene: TRBV9; CDR3aa: CASSFTSEGEKLFF; CDR3nt: TGTGCCAGCAGCTTCACCTCGGAGGGGGAAAAACTGTTTTTT
d_gene: TRBD2; abundance: .; j_gene: TRBJ2-4; v_gene: TRBV2; CDR3aa: CASSGGAGGPNIQYF; CDR3nt: TGTGCCAGCAGTGGGGGAGCGGGAGGCCCAAACATTCAGTACTTC